This T cell receptor (beta chain) was observed in a study of cytomegalovirus exposure and HLA in healthy donors. Study context: Unique TCRs from HLA-typed donors, around 93 million of them, were held in an early data release. The study, taken as a whole, reports: Associated with cytomegalovirus, according to the listing, were fewer than 200 TCR beta chains.

V shed 2 bases and J 4 bases; nucleotides not matched to a gene: 6. Germline CDR1 is SGHDT and CDR2 is YYEEEE. This CDR3 spans 17 amino acids. It was with 60 Vbeta and 13 Jbeta primers that the PCR ran. Clones were read by immunoSEQ multiplex PCR, and TCRdb kept only the in-frame ones, dropping some. Seen here are 95,000 to 100,000 clones, 9.4% observed once, and the top ten hold about 5%. This clone was observed a handful of times. The target antigen is unknown. Material for sequencing was PBMCs. The receptor was isolated from a man in his forties or fifties in good health and CMV-seropositive. J is TRBJ2-2 and V is TRBV5-6; 12 bases match TRBD1. CDR3 loop: CASSFRGTGGRTGELFF. Here the CDR3 DNA reads TGTGCCAGCAGCTTCCGCGGGACAGGGGGCCGCACCGGGGAGCTGTTTTTT. The complete variable domain, with remaining parts taken from reference TRBV5-6 and TRBJ2-2, reads DAGVTQSPTHLIKTRGQQVTLRCSPKSGHDTVSWYQQALGQGPQFIFQYYEEEERQRGNFPDRFSGHQFPNYSSELNVNALLLGDSALYLCASSFRGTGGRTGELFFGEGSRLTVL.